This passage covers 7 T cell receptor beta chains from one sample sequenced in a study of patients and donors after allogeneic stem cell transplantation. MiXCR was run by TCRdb on the RT-PCR reads, yielding one entry per CDR3 protein. Here the sample spans about 960,000 distinct CDR3 sequences, more than 15% being singletons. The specimen was blood, either unsorted or a sorted T cell fraction (not recorded which). The origin of the receptors is a human donor who was either an allogeneic HSCT recipient or a stem cell or donor lymphocyte infusion donor (not recorded which). It is not recorded whose cells these are; they may come from a transplant donor.

This clonotype was picked up a small number of times. The chain recombines TRBV3-1 with TRBJ1-1, with D tentatively TRBD1 (6 bases). The CDR3 extends over 12 amino acids. Deletions cut 1 base from V and 9 bases from J, with 9 bases between. Germline V gives CDR1 LGHDT, CDR2 YNNKEL (reference sequence). The CDR3 coding sequence is TGTGCCAGCAGCCAAGGACAGGCTAAAGCTTTCTTT. Residues: CASSQGQAKAFF.

In DNA, the CDR3 is TGTGCCAGCAGTGAGGGGGACAGGCCGAATGAGCAGTTCTTC. As protein: CASSEGDRPNEQFF. The chain links TRBV2 to TRBJ2-1; the match to TRBD1 covers 8 bases. Germline V CDR1 and CDR2: SNHLY, FYNNEI. CDR3 length: 14 amino acids. The V segment lost 3 bases and the J segment 7 bases; nucleotides outside the gene matches: 5.

This clonotype appeared many times. The J gene is TRBJ2-6, the V gene TRBV12-3 or TRBV12-4; D gene uncertain. The CDR3 consists of 13 residues. Trimming left V 1 base short and J 3 bases short, with 1 base between. For the CDR3, the DNA is TGTGCCAGCAGTTTAGGTGGGGCCAACGTCCTGACTTTC. Translating gives CASSLGGANVLTF.

This clonotype showed up just a few times. This chain uses TRBV7-9 with TRBJ1-2; D unresolved. V lost 3 bases, J lost 8 bases, and 13 bases lay in between. This CDR3 contains 13 residues. Looked up from germline, CDR1 is SEHNR and CDR2 is FQNEAQ (reference sequence). The CDR3 nucleotides are TGTGCCAGCAGCTTGGGCCCTTTCCACGGCTACACCTTC. Translation gives CASSLGPFHGYTF.

The chain employs TRBV30 and TRBJ2-1; D unclear. Trimming stripped 4 bases from V and 6 bases from J, with 7 bases between. This CDR3 region has 11 residues. Germline CDR1 and CDR2: GTSNPN and SVGIG (reference sequence). CDR3 coding DNA: TGTGCCTGGACTCAGTCCAATGAGCAGTTCTTC. Protein product: CAWTQSNEQFF.

The chain joins TRBV20-1 to TRBJ2-5; D could derive from TRBD1 or TRBD2 (5 bases each). The CDR3 runs 13 residues. V dropped 5 bases and J dropped 9 bases, with 19 bases sitting between them. Germline CDR1 reads DFQATT; CDR2 reads SNEGSKA (reference sequence). Here the CDR3 DNA reads TGCAGTGCTCGAAATACCGGGACCACGGCCCAGTACTTC. Translated, it gives CSARNTGTTAQYF.

This clonotype was counted only a few times. The V gene is TRBV5-6, the J gene TRBJ2-1; D uncertain. The CDR3 has 16 residues. Germline values: CDR1 SGHDT, CDR2 YYEEEE. V was shortened by 4 bases and J by 0 bases, with 14 bases between the two germline ends. The CDR3 is CASSPPSDVSYNEQFF. As DNA, the CDR3 is TGTGCCAGCAGCCCCCCCAGCGACGTCTCCTACAATGAGCAGTTCTTC. Supplemented by reference TRBV5-6 and TRBJ2-1, the full variable domain reads DAGVTQSPTHLIKTRGQQVTLRCSPKSGHDTVSWYQQALGQGPQFIFQYYEEEERQRGNFPDRFSGHQFPNYSSELNVNALLLGDSALYLCASSPPSDVSYNEQFFGPGTRLTVL.